The 14 T cell receptor beta chains below come from one sample, sequenced in a study of blood T cell repertoires in COVID-19. Generated by immunoSEQ multiplex PCR, the TCRdb table keeps only in-frame clones and is missing some. The data show 300,000 to 450,000 clones, about 89% seen once. The sample comprised PBMCs or T cells enriched from blood (not recorded which). These receptors all stem from a man aged 40-50 years in a cohort exposed to, infected with or recovered from COVID-19 (not recorded which).

This chain joins TRBV21-1 and TRBJ2-2; the table's D call TRBD2 went unverified against the DNA. TRBV21-1 is described as a pseudogene. CDR3 length: 19 amino acids. CDR3 amino acids: CASSLPGLAGERRTGELFF. DNA of the CDR3: TGTGCCAGCAGCCTTCCGGGACTAGCGGGAGAGAGACGTACCGGGGAGCTGTTTTTT.

J is TRBJ1-1 and V is TRBV30, with D maybe TRBD1 (5 bases). V shed 3 bases and J shed 4 bases, with 15 bases lying between them. The germline V gene encodes CDR1 GTSNPN and CDR2 SVGIG (reference sequence). There are 14 residues in the CDR3. CDR3 nucleotide sequence: TGTGCCTGGAGATCAGCGGGGCTTGGCACTGAAGCTTTCTTT. This gives the protein CAWRSAGLGTEAFF.

The chain is built from TRBV27 and TRBJ2-5; D unresolved. This CDR3 spans 15 amino acids. The V end lost 0 bases, the J end lost 5 bases, and 13 bases lay between the germline ends. Per the germline V gene, CDR1 is MNHEY and CDR2 is SMNVEV (reference sequence). The chain's CDR3 is CASSLSGYPAETQYF. The CDR3 DNA sequence: TGTGCCAGCAGTTTATCGGGCTATCCGGCGGAGACCCAGTACTTC.

As DNA, the CDR3 is TGTGCCGCCGTTACAGGGTTGTCTGAAAAACTGTTTTTT. It specifies CAAVTGLSEKLFF. The genes are TRBV28 and TRBJ1-4, with TRBD1 as a possible D gene (6 bases). The V end lost 11 bases, the J end lost 7 bases, and 17 bases lay between the germline ends. The germline CDR1 and CDR2 sequences are MDHEN and SYDVKM. CDR3 length: 13 residues.

The chain is built from TRBV5-1 and TRBJ2-2; D not certain. V lost 9 bases, J lost 5 bases, and 11 bases lay in between. The V gene's germline CDR1 is SGHRS and CDR2 YFSETQ. The CDR3 consists of 12 residues. The CDR3 DNA follows: TGCGCCACCAATCGAGGTACCGGGGAGCTGTTTTTT. Protein product: CATNRGTGELFF.

This sequence joins TRBV7-8 and TRBJ1-1; no definite D call. The CDR3 loop spans 13 amino acids. Trimming cost V 5 bases and J 1 base, with 8 bases left between them. Germline V gives CDR1 SGHVS, CDR2 FQNEAQ. The CDR3 here is CASSPRRNTEAFF. DNA for the CDR3: TGTGCCAGCAGCCCTAGGAGGAACACTGAAGCTTTCTTT.

This clone was detected only once. This chain joins TRBV5-1 and TRBJ2-1; 7 positions agree with TRBD1. V was pared by 0 bases and J by 9 bases, with 9 bases of the junction left unmatched. The CDR3 is made up of 15 amino acids. From germline, CDR1 is SGHRS and CDR2 YFSETQ. CDR3 nucleotides: TGCGCCAGCAGCTTGGCCCAGGGGGAACTTAGTGAGCAGTTCTTC. Protein product: CASSLAQGELSEQFF.

The chain has TRBV28 and TRBJ1-4; the D gene is possibly TRBD1 (6 bases). This CDR3 has 15 residues. Germline lookup yields CDR1 MDHEN and CDR2 SYDVKM. The V gene lost 6 bases and the J gene lost 8 bases, with 19 bases spanning the gap. The CDR3 here is CASSARGSAREKLFF. For the CDR3, the DNA is TGTGCCAGCAGCGCGAGGGGGTCGGCTCGGGAAAAACTGTTTTTT.

The V and J genes are TRBV19 and TRBJ1-5; D gene ambiguous. V was shortened by 7 bases and J by 3 bases, with 10 bases between the two germline ends. The length of the CDR3 is 13 residues. CDR1 is LNHDA and CDR2 is SQIVND in the germline V gene (reference sequence). This CDR3 reads CASNSGINQPQHF. DNA of the CDR3: TGTGCCAGTAACAGCGGAATCAATCAGCCCCAGCATTTT.

V and J are TRBV27 and TRBJ2-1, with 12 bases identical to TRBD2. This CDR3 region has 17 residues. From germline, CDR1 is MNHEY and CDR2 SMNVEV (reference sequence). The J segment lost 8 bases and the V segment lost 2 bases, leaving 10 bases of the junction unmatched. CDR3 amino acids: CASSLRNRLAGDDEQFF. The DNA of the CDR3 is TGTGCCAGCAGTTTACGAAATAGACTAGCGGGAGACGATGAGCAGTTCTTC.

The chain carries TRBV27 and TRBJ1-6; perhaps TRBD1 as D (5 bases). This CDR3 has 16 amino acids. CDR1 is MNHEY and CDR2 is SMNVEV in the germline V gene (reference sequence). V lost 7 bases to trimming and J lost 4 bases, with 17 bases between them. The CDR3 nucleotides are TGTGCCAGCACCCCCACAGGATCCGCTTATAATTCACCCCTCCACTTT. Its translation is CASTPTGSAYNSPLHF.

V is TRBV2 and J is TRBJ1-4; a possible D gene is TRBD1 (6 bases). From germline, CDR1 is SNHLY and CDR2 FYNNEI. The CDR3 length is 15 residues. Trimming took off 1 base at V and 1 base at J, with 7 bases between the two ends. The chain's CDR3 is CASSEGGRTNEKLFF. CDR3 nucleotides: TGTGCCAGCAGTGAAGGGGGGCGAACTAATGAAAAACTGTTTTTT.

V and J are TRBV5-1 and TRBJ2-5, with 11 bases matching TRBD2. The CDR3 consists of 14 residues. Trimming at V came to 4 bases and at J to 3 bases, leaving 2 bases not matched to a gene. Germline CDR1 SGHRS, CDR2 YFSETQ. The CDR3 reads CASSLTSGKETQYF. The CDR3, as DNA: TGCGCCAGCAGCCTGACTAGCGGGAAAGAGACCCAGTACTTC.

The chain is built from TRBV2 and TRBJ2-4; 11 positions agree with TRBD2. The V segment lost 6 bases and the J segment 4 bases; nucleotides outside the gene matches: 8. Germline V gene lookup returns CDR1 SNHLY and CDR2 FYNNEI. This CDR3 spans 16 amino acids. The CDR3 region has the DNA TGTGCCAGCAGCACCGTAGCGGGAGGGTATAAAAACATTCAGTACTTC. Amino acid sequence: CASSTVAGGYKNIQYF.